Below, one T cell receptor beta chain is given with its context. Its antigen is unidentified. This sample stems from a study of vaccination effects on CD4 cells after COVID-19. Overall study: Relative to the second dose, post-vaccine samples were obtained a median of 72 days later.

General study results and limits: Infection- and vaccine-induced clones contracted markedly late after vaccination. The study found that only 1 of 255 vaccine-induced clones from healthy vaccinees cross-reacted with common cold coronaviruses.

This CDR3 region has 15 residues. Trimming cost V 1 base and J 2 bases; bases outside gene matches: 3. Per the germline V gene, CDR1 is LNHNV and CDR2 is YYDKDF (reference sequence). Scientists isolated CD4+ T cells after a roughly 10-day culture period ended. Every participant took two doses of the BNT162b2 or mRNA-1273 vaccine. Cultures received IL-2 medium that replaced half the medium on days 3 and 7. Assay: immunoSEQ multiplex PCR; the TCRdb copy retains only in-frame clones and omits some. The sample lists 40,000 or so clones; more than 65% were seen once. The V gene is TRBV15, the J gene TRBJ2-3; 7 bases fit TRBD2. Sequenced material: CD4+ T cells from PBMCs cultured without peptide, taken after COVID-19 vaccination. This TCR derives from a human donor who received a COVID-19 vaccine. Here the CDR3 DNA reads TGTGCCACCAGCAGAGGGAGCGGGAACACAGATACGCAGTATTTT. Its translation: CATSRGSGNTDTQYF.